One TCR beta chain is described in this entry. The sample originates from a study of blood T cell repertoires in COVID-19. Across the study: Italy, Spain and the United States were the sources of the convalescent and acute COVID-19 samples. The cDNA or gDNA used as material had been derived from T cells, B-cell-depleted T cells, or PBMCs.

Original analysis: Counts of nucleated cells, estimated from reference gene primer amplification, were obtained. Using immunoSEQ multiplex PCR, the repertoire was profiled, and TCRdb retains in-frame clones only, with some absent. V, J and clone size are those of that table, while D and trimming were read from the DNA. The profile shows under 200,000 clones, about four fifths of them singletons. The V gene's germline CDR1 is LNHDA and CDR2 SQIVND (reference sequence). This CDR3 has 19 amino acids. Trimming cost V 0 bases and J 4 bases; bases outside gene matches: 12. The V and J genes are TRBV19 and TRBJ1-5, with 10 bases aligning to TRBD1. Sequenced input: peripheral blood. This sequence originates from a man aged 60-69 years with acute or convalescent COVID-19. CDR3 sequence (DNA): TGTGCCAGTAGTATAGATAGGGGAGGGGGACAGGGGACAAATCAGCCCCAGCATTTT. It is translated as CASSIDRGGGQGTNQPQHF.